What follows describes a single T cell receptor beta chain. Its cognate antigen has yet to be identified. No quality values exist for individual bases; no much larger clone is one base distant. The data were taken from a study of response to subunit inactivated influenza vaccine (dated by TCRdb to 2017 to 2018). About the study as a whole: Deep quantitative T cell receptor repertoire profiling was used in the study to track responses to a trivalent subunit inactivated influenza vaccine.

Libraries were constructed by RT-PCR. TCRdb shows the sequencer as Illumina HiSeq 2500. TCRdb ran its own pipeline on the public reads, namely fastp trimming at Q25 and MiXCR clone calling, and kept in-frame beta chains. Rows with a matching CDR3 protein are joined into one entry that keeps the most common DNA and genes. In this sample the table shows a few hundred thousand distinct CDR3 sequences, around 15% of which occur a single time. The top ten clonotypes cover around 10% of the sample. What the research found in general, with its limitations: The authors suggested that each seasonal influenza vaccination may recruit only a limited number of new T cells.

The CDR3, cysteine through phenylalanine, is 18 amino acids long. The DNA shown is the 54-base CDR3, in frame from base 1. From the germline V gene (reference sequence), CDR1 is DFQATT and CDR2 is SNEGSKA. Trimming leaves V shorter by 0 bases and J shorter by 1 base, with the junction holding 8 bases beyond the gene matches. This chain joins TRBV20-1 to TRBJ2-1; TRBD2 agrees with 11 junctional bases. This TCR was recovered from a man aged 50-59 years who received an inactivated influenza vaccine. Donor details come from another sample of the same person, matched by shared clones. Sample: PBMCs from blood, taken 11 to 12 days after vaccination. In nucleotides, the sequence is TGCAGTGCTAGAGACGGGACTAGCGGTTGGGGGTCCTACAATGAGCAGTTCTTC. This sequence encodes CSARDGTSGWGSYNEQFF.